The T cell receptor (beta chain) under discussion was sequenced for a study of early T cells in non-severe SARS-CoV-2 infection. Background on the study: Sequenced bulk RNA came from whole blood that was unsorted, and chains were unpaired. Findings and limits, study-wide: VDJdb-based annotation leaned toward anti-spike CD8 responses and missed private and CD4 specificities.

This clonotype was seen ten or more times. Its specificity is not known. Germline V gene lookup returns CDR1 LGHDT and CDR2 YNNKEL (reference sequence). There are 13 residues in the CDR3. Trimming removed 4 bases from V and 5 bases from J, with 12 bases in between. Each cDNA molecule carried a unique molecular identifier. TCRdb reprocessed the 5' RACE reads via MiXCR and lists one record per CDR3 protein. The sample contains about 40,000 distinct CDR3 sequences, around 4.5% of which appear only once. The V call is TRBV3-1, the J call TRBJ2-7; D perhaps matches TRBD2 (5 bases). This clonotype was obtained from an adult who was a healthcare worker with PCR-confirmed SARS-CoV-2 infection or an uninfected control (not recorded which). The sample was whole blood. CDR3 bases: TGTGCCAGCAGCCCCGGGGTCCGAAACGAGCAGTACTTC. This translates into CASSPGVRNEQYF.